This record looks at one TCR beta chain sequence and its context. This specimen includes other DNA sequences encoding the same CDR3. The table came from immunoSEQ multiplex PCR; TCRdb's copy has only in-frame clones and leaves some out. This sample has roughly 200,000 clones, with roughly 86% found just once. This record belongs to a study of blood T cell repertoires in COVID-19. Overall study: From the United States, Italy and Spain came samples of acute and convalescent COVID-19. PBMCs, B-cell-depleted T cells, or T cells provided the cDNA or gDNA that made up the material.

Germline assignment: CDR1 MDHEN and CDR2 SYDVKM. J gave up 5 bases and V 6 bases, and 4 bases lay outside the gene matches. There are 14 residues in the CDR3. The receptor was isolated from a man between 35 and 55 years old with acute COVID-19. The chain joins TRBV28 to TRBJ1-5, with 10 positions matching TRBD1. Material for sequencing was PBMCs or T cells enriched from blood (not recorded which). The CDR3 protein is CASSPGTGDQPQHF. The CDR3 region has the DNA TGTGCCAGCAGCCCCGGGACAGGGGATCAGCCCCAGCATTTT.